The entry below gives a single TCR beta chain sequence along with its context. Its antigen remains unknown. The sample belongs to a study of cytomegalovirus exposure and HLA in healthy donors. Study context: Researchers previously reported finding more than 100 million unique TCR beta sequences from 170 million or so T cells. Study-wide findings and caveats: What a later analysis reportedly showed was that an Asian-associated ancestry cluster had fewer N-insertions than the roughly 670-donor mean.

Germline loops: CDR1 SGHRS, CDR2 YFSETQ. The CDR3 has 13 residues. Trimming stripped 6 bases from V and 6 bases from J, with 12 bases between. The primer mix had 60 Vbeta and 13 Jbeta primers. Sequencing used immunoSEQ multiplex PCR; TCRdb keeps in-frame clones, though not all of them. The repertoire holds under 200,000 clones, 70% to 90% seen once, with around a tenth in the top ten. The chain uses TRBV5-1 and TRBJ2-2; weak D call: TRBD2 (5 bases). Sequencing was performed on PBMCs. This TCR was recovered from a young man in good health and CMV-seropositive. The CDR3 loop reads CASKNPGSGELFF. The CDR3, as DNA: TGCGCCAGCAAAAATCCGGGATCCGGGGAGCTGTTTTTT.